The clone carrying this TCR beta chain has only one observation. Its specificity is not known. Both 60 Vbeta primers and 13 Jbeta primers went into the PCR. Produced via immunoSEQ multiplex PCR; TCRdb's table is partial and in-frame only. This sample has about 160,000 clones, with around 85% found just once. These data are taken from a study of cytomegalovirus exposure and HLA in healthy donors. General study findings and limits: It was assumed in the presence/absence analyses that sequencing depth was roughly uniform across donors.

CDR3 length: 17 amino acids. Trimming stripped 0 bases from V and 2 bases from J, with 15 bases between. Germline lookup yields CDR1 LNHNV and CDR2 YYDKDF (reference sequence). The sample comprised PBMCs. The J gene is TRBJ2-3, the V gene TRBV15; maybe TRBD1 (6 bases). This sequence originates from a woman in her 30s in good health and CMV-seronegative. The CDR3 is CATSRDRPDSPTDTQYF. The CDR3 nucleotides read TGTGCCACCAGCAGAGATCGGCCGGACAGCCCCACAGATACGCAGTATTTT.